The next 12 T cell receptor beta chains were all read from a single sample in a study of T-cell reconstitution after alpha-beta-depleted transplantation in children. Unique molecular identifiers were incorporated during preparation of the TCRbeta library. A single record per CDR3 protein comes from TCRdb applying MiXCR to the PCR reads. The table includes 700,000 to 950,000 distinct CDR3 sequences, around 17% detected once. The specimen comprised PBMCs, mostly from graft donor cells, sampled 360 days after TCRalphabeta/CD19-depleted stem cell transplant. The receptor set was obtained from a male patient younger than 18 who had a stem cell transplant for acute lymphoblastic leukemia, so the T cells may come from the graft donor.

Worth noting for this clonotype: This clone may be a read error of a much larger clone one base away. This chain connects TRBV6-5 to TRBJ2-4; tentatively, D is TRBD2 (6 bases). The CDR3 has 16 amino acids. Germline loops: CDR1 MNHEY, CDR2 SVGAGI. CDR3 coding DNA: TGTGCCAGCAGTTACTCAAGACAACTAGCCAAAAACGTTCAGTACTTC. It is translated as CASSYSRQLAKNVQYF.

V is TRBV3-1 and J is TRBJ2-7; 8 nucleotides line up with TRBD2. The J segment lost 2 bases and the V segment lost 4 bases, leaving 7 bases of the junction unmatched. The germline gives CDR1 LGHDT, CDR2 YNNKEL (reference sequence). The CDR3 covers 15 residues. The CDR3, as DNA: TGTGCCAGCAGCCCGGGACTAGGAGGCGCCTACGAGCAGTACTTC. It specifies CASSPGLGGAYEQYF.

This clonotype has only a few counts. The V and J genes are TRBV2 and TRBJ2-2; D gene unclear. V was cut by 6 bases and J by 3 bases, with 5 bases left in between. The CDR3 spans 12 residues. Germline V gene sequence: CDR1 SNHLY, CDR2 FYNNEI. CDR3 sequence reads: CASRGYTGELFF. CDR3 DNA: TGTGCCAGCAGAGGATACACCGGGGAGCTGTTTTTT.

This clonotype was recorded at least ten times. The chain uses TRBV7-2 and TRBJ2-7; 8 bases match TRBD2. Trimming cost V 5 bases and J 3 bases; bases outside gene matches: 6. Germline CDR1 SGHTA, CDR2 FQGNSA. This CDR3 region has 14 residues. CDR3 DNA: TGTGCCAGCAGCCAACTAGCGGTAAGCTACGAGCAGTACTTC. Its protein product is CASSQLAVSYEQYF.

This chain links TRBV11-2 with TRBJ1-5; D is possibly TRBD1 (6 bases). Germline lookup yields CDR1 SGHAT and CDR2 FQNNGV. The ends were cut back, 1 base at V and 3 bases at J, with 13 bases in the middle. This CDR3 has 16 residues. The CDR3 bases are TGTGCCAGCAGCTTAGCGGGGGCAGGGAACAATCAGCCCCAGCATTTT. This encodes CASSLAGAGNNQPQHF.

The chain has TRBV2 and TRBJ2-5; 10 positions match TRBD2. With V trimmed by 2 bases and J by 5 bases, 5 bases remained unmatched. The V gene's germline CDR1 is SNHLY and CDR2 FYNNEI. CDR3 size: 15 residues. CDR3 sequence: CASSEYLAGVETQYF. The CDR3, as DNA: TGTGCCAGCAGTGAATATCTAGCGGGAGTTGAGACCCAGTACTTC.

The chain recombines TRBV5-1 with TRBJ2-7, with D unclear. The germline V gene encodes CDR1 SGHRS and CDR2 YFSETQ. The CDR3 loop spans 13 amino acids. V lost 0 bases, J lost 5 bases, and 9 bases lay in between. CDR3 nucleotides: TGCGCCAGCAGCTTGGGGCTCCCGGACGAGCAGTACTTC. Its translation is CASSLGLPDEQYF.

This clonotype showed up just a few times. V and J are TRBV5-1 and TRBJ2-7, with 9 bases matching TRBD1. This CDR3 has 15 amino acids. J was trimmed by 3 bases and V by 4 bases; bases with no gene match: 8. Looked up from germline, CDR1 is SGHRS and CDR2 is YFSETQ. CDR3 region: CASSRGQGRLYEQYF. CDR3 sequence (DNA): TGCGCCAGCAGCCGGGGACAGGGTCGCCTCTACGAGCAGTACTTC.

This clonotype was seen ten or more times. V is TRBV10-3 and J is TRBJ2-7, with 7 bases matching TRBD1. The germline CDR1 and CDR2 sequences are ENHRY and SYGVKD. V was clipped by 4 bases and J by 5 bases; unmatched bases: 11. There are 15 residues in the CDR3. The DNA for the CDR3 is TGTGCCATCAGTGGTAGGGGACAGCCCATCCACGAGCAGTACTTC. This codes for CAISGRGQPIHEQYF.

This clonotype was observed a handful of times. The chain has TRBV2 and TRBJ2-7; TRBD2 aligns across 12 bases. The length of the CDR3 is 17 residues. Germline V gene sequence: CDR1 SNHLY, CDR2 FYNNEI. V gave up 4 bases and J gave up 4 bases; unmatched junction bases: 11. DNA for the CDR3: TGTGCCAGCAGTGGACTAGCGGGAGTAGCGAGTCCGTACGAGCAGTACTTC. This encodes CASSGLAGVASPYEQYF. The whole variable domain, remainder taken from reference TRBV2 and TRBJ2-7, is EPEVTQTPSHQVTQMGQEVILRCVPISNHLYFYWYRQILGQKVEFLVSFYNNEISEKSEIFDDQFSVERPDGSNFTLKIRSTKLEDSAMYFCASSGLAGVASPYEQYFGPGTRLTVT.

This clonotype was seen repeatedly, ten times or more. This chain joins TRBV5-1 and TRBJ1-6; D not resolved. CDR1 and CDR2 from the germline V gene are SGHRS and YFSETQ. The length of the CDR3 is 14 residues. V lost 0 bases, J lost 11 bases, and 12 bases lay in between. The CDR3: CASSLAPTEAPLHF. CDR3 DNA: TGCGCCAGCAGCTTGGCCCCTACCGAGGCACCCCTCCACTTT.

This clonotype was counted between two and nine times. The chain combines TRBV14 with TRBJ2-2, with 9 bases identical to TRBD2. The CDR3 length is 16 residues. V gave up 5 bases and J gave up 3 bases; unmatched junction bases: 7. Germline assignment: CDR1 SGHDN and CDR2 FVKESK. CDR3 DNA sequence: TGTGCCAGCAGCACACTAGCGGGTCTCGACACCGGGGAGCTGTTTTTT. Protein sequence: CASSTLAGLDTGELFF. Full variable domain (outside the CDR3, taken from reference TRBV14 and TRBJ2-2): EAGVTQFPSHSVIEKGQTVTLRCDPISGHDNLYWYRRVMGKEIKFLLHFVKESKQDESGMPNNRFLAERTGGTYSTLKVQPAELEDSGVYFCASSTLAGLDTGELFFGEGSRLTVL.